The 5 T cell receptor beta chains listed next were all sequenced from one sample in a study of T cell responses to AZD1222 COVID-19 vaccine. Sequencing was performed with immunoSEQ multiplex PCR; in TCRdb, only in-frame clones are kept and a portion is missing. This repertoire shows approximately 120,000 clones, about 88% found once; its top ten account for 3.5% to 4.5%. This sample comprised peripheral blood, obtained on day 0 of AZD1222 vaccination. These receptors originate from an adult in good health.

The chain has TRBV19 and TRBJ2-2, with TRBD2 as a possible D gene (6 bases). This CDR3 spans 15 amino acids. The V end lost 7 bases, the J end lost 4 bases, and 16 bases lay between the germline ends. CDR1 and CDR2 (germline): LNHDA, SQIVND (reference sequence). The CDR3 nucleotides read TGTGCCAGTAAAAGGGAGGACATCCTCACCGGGGAGCTGTTTTTT. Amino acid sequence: CASKREDILTGELFF. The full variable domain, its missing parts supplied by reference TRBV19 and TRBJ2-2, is DGGITQSPKYLFRKEGQNVTLSCEQNLNHDAMYWYRQDPGQGLRLIYYSQIVNDFQKGDIAEGYSVSREKKESFPLTVTSAQKNPTAFYLCASKREDILTGELFFGEGSRLTVL.

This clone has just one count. CDR3 in DNA: TGTGCCAGCAGCCCCCGGGGCCTTTACGAGCAGTACTTC. Translated, it gives CASSPRGLYEQYF. J is TRBJ2-7 and V is TRBV3-1 (or the pseudogene TRBV3-2), with D possibly being TRBD1 or TRBD2 (5 bases each). This CDR3 has 13 residues. Germline V lookup: CDR1 LGHDT, CDR2 YNNKEL (reference sequence). Trimming pared 4 bases from V and 4 bases from J, leaving 11 bases between.

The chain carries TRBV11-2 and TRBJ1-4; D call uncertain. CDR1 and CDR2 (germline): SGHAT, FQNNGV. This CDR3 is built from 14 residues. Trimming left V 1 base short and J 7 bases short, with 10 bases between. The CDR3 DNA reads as TGTGCCAGCAGCTTAGTCTGGGCGGGTGAAAAACTGTTTTTT. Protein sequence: CASSLVWAGEKLFF.

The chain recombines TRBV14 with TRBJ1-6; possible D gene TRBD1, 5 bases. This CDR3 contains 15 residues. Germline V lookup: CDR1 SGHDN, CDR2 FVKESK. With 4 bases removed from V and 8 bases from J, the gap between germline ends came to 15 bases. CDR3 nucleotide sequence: TGTGCCAGCAGCCTCAGCGGGGGGTATGATTCACCCCTCCACTTT. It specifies CASSLSGGYDSPLHF.

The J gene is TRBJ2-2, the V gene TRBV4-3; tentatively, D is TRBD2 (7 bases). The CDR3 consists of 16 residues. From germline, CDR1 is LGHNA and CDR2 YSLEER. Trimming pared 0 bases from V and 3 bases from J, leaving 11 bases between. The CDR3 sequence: CASSQDYGGHTGELFF. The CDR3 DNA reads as TGCGCCAGCAGCCAAGACTACGGGGGGCACACCGGGGAGCTGTTTTTT.